This T cell receptor (beta chain) was sequenced in a study of cytomegalovirus exposure and HLA in healthy donors. Vbeta (60) and Jbeta (13) primers were used in the PCR. Repertoires were generated with immunoSEQ multiplex PCR, while TCRdb's copy carries only in-frame clones and drops some. The table shows approximately 170,000 clones, with about four fifths occurring only once. Each donor's status was that of a healthy bone marrow donor. The CDR3 has 12 residues. Germline loops: CDR1 SGHDT, CDR2 YYEEEE. V was pared by 3 bases and J by 2 bases, with 4 bases between. This clone was found a few times. Its specificity is not known. Study-wide results and limits: The number of N-insertions in an Asian-associated ancestry cluster was reportedly below the approximately 680-donor mean in a later analysis. Analyzed later, association rates of TCRs varied across HLA loci, with DRB1 most and HLA-C fewest.

This TCR was sampled from a man aged 25 to 40 in good health and CMV-seropositive. The chain carries TRBV5-6 and TRBJ2-3; D is unresolved. Input material: PBMCs. The CDR3 protein is CASSSYTDTQYF. For the CDR3, the DNA is TGTGCCAGCAGCTCCTACACAGATACGCAGTATTTT.